Listed below are T cell receptor beta chains from one sample, sequenced in a study of T-cell reconstitution after alpha-beta-depleted transplantation in children. Using its own MiXCR run on the PCR reads, TCRdb lists one record per CDR3 protein. This table holds 130,000 to 150,000 distinct CDR3 sequences, 8.8% found once. This material consisted of PBMCs, mostly from graft donor cells, taken 180 days after TCRalphabeta/CD19-depleted stem cell transplant. Source of these receptors: a female patient aged 2-9 years who had a stem cell transplant for congenital amegakaryocytic thrombocytopenia, so the T cells may come from the graft donor. Both conserved end residues are part of each CDR3. The D gene is left open where the match is weak. The listing skips clone size in some rows; elsewhere it reads once, few, many or a size class.

v_gene,d_gene,abundance,j_gene,CDR3aa,CDR3nt
TRBV6-1,NA,few,TRBJ2-5,CASSEGRQEQETQYF,TGTGCCAGCAGTGAAGGGCGGCAGGAGCAAGAGACCCAGTACTTC
TRBV20-1,NA,few,TRBJ2-7,CSARHGGSSYEQYF,TGCAGTGCAAGACACGGTGGGAGCTCCTACGAGCAGTACTTC
TRBV4-2,TRBD2,many,TRBJ2-7,CASSLRTGGSYEQYF,TGTGCCAGCAGCCTGAGAACGGGGGGTTCCTACGAGCAGTACTTC
TRBV5-6,TRBD1,many,TRBJ2-5,CASSPSGTGETQYF,TGTGCCAGCAGCCCCTCGGGGACAGGGGAGACCCAGTACTTC
TRBV20-1,NA,few,TRBJ1-2,CSAPTTGVSYGYTF,TGCAGTGCTCCCACTACAGGAGTCAGCTATGGCTACACCTTC
TRBV29-1,TRBD2,many,TRBJ2-1,CSVPTSGRGSEQFF,TGCAGCGTCCCGACTAGCGGGAGGGGGAGTGAGCAGTTCTTC
TRBV5-1,NA,NA,TRBJ2-6,CASSLLSATRCVLTF,TGCGCCAGCAGCTTACTCTCGGCTACTAGGTGCGTCCTGACTTTC
TRBV12-3/TRBV12-4,NA,many,TRBJ1-5,CASSKQIHQPQHF,TGTGCCAGCAGCAAACAAATCCATCAGCCCCAGCATTTT
TRBV20-1,NA,few,TRBJ1-5,CSASLSNQPQHF,TGCAGTGCTAGTCTTAGCAATCAGCCCCAGCATTTT
TRBV5-8,NA,many,TRBJ2-1,CASSLGLAPDNEQFF,TGTGCCAGCAGCTTGGGCCTAGCGCCTGACAATGAGCAGTTCTTC
TRBV28,NA,few,TRBJ2-5,CASSPRRGRGETQYF,TGTGCCAGCAGTCCCCGACGGGGGCGGGGGGAGACCCAGTACTTC
TRBV29-1,NA,many,TRBJ2-5,CSVVRETQYF,TGCAGCGTAGTGAGAGAGACCCAGTACTTC
TRBV29-1,TRBD1,many,TRBJ2-2,CSVPQGGNTGELFF,TGCAGCGTTCCACAGGGGGGGAACACCGGGGAGCTGTTTTTT
TRBV12-3/TRBV12-4,TRBD2,NA,TRBJ2-7,CASSRISGGRGSCEQYF,TGTGCCAGCAGCCGAATAAGCGGGGGGCGAGGGTCCTGCGAGCAGTACTTC
TRBV5-1,TRBD2,many,TRBJ2-2,CASSRLAGNTGELFF,TGCGCCAGCAGCCGACTAGCGGGAAACACCGGGGAGCTGTTTTTT
TRBV11-1,NA,few,TRBJ2-2,CASSSASVGTGELFF,TGTGCCAGCAGCTCGGCTAGCGTGGGCACCGGGGAGCTGTTTTTT
TRBV7-2,NA,many,TRBJ2-2,CASSLDGNTGELFF,TGTGCCAGCAGCCTGGACGGCAACACCGGGGAGCTGTTTTTT
TRBV10-3,NA,many,TRBJ2-7,CAAEDGTSYEQYF,TGTGCCGCTGAAGACGGGACCTCCTACGAGCAGTACTTC